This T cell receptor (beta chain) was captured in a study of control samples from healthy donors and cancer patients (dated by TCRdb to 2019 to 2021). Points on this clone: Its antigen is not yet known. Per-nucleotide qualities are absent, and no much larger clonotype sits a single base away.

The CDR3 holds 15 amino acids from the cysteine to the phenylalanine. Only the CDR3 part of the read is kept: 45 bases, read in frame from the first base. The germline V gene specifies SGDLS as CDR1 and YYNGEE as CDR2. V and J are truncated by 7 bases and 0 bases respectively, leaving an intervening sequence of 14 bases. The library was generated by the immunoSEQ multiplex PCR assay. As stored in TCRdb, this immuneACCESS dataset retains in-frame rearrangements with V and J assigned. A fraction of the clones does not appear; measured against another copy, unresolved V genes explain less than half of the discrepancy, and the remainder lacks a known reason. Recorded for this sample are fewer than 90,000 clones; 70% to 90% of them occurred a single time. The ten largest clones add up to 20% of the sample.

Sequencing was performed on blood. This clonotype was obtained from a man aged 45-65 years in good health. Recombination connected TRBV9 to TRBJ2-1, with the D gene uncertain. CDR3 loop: CASPELTDSYNEQFF. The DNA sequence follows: TGTGCCAGCCCCGAGTTAACCGACTCCTACAATGAGCAGTTCTTC.